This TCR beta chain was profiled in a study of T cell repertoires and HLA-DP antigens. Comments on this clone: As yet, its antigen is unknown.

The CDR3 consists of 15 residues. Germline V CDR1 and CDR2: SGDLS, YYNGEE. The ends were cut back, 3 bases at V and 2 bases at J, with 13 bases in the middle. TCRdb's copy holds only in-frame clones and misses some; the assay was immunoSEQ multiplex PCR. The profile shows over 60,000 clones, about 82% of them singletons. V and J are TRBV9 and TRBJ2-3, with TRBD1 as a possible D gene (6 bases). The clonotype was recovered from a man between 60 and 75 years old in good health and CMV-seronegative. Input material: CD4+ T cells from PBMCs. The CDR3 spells CASSGPRTDTDTQYF. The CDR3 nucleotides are TGTGCCAGCAGCGGGCCCCGGACAGACACAGATACGCAGTATTTT. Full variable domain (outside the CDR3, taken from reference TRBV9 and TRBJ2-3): DSGVTQTPKHLITATGQRVTLRCSPRSGDLSVYWYQQSLDQGLQFLIQYYNGEERAKGNILERFSAQQFPDLHSELNLSSLELGDSALYFCASSGPRTDTDTQYFGPGTRLTVL.